A selection of T cell receptor beta chains follows, all from one sample in a study of Graves' ophthalmopathy and Graves' hyperthyroidism. TCRdb re-called the multiplex PCR reads through MiXCR, storing one row per CDR3 protein. Seen here are a few hundred thousand distinct CDR3 sequences, approximately 18% observed once, and the top ten hold 2.4%. What was sequenced was peripheral blood. All receptors come from an adult woman with stable Graves' hyperthyroidism. Each CDR3 is given with its conserved first and last residue. Fields, in order: J gene, V gene, CDR3 protein.

>TRBJ1-2|TRBV12-3/TRBV12-4
CASSLGPYGYTF
>TRBJ2-3|TRBV12-3/TRBV12-4
CASTVDSALDTQYF
>TRBJ1-5|TRBV6-5
CASSYSPRGNQPQHF
>TRBJ2-7|TRBV5-1
CASSWGGAADTYEQYF
>TRBJ2-5|TRBV30
CAWSPDSSSETQYF
>TRBJ1-5|TRBV6-2/TRBV6-3
CASSYSTHSQPQHF
>TRBJ2-4|TRBV4-1
CASSQERIRTTKNIQYF
>TRBJ1-2|TRBV6-1
CASSPPTGTEIRGYTF
>TRBJ1-2|TRBV12-3/TRBV12-4
CASSLISDYGYTF
>TRBJ1-1|TRBV18
CASSPPLDSPNTEAFF
>TRBJ1-1|TRBV29-1
CSVSVDRDEAFF
>TRBJ1-1|TRBV11-2
CASSPELRLGWTEAFF
>TRBJ2-2|TRBV12-5
CASGTTGELFF
>TRBJ2-2|TRBV20-1
CSASGGKRTGELFF
>TRBJ1-1|TRBV7-2
CASSLRQMNTEAFF
>TRBJ2-7|TRBV7-2
CASSPSGVSSYEQYF
>TRBJ2-7|TRBV20-1
CSARGMGGGPGEQYF
>TRBJ2-5|TRBV7-3
CASSLKGYPAGETQYF
>TRBJ1-1|TRBV12-3/TRBV12-4
CASSWGGTDYEAFF
>TRBJ1-2|TRBV11-2
CASSPAPAGYGYTF
>TRBJ2-5|TRBV30
CAWSVRFVETQYF
>TRBJ1-1|TRBV10-3
CAISESGSRGTEAFF